This TCR beta chain appears in the sequencing data of a study of cytomegalovirus exposure and HLA in healthy donors (dated by TCRdb to the late 2010s). Concerning the study at large: The 666 repertoires of the first cohort and the roughly 120 validation repertoires were produced on the same platform, according to a later analysis. The study aimed to test whether signatures of past pathogen exposure could be identified by cataloging public T cell receptors. A separate validation cohort of over 95 different subjects was used in addition to the roughly 670-subject first cohort. High-throughput TCR immunosequencing, statistical association of individual TCRs with disease status, and machine learning were combined to predict cytomegalovirus infection status.

Concerning this clone: The specificity of this receptor is unknown. The record has no base qualities; no much larger clone is one base away.

Separate from the approximately 670-subject first cohort, the validation cohort of 90 to 150 subjects was the group to which the donors belonged. Trimmed from V: 5 bases; trimmed from J: 4 bases; junction bases lacking a gene match: 13. The CDR3 covers 18 residues, taking in both the cysteine and the phenylalanine. The read is trimmed to its CDR3 DNA, 54 bases read in frame from base 1. CDR1 and CDR2 are drawn from the germline V gene: MDHEN, SYDVKM. What the study reported, not specific to this receptor: The classifier was reported to diagnose cytomegalovirus status with high specificity and sensitivity in both the original and validation cohorts. A later analysis found that TCRs clustered in the first cohort also tended to co-occur in the 95 to 150 validation repertoires, with approximately 95% of cluster scores above 0. The study gave a list of about 160 TCR beta chains associated with cytomegalovirus. A few of the identified cytomegalovirus-associated TCR beta chains were confirmed in vitro to be specific for cytomegalovirus antigens. According to the authors, the approach could potentially be generalized to other disease states and immunological phenotypes. The validation cohort had no HLA typing available for a later analysis, so co-occurrence within that cohort was assessed over all 120 or so repertoires. Across donors, most TCR sequences were observed very rarely, whereas some public TCRs were present in many individuals.

The method was the immunoSEQ multiplex PCR assay. The authors processed their data as follows. A statistical classification framework was developed to diagnose cytomegalovirus status using the catalog of TCR beta chain sequences. TCRdb mirrors the immuneACCESS table, restricted to in-frame sequences. Some clones are absent from its copies; in checked studies, under half trace to an unresolved V gene, and the reason for the others is unknown. V, J and clone size derive from that table, while D and trimming were established from the DNA sequence. This sample comprises over 150,000 clones, roughly 91% of them detected only once. The ten biggest clones cover 9% to 12% of the sample.

This chain joins TRBV28 to TRBJ2-1, with 11 bases in between that match TRBD2. The sequence derives from a woman aged 18-35 years in good health and CMV-seropositive. Sequencing used PBMCs. The nucleotide sequence reads as follows: TGTGCCAGCAGTCCCTGGGACTCTTGGACTAGCGGGTACAATGAGCAGTTCTTC. Its protein is CASSPWDSWTSGYNEQFF.